One sample yielded the 18 T cell receptor beta chains listed below, sequenced in a study of T cells after yellow fever vaccination. TCRdb reprocessed the 5' RACE reads via MiXCR and lists one record per CDR3 protein. The top ten hold about 16% of the sample, which has around 500,000 distinct CDR3 sequences, 21% seen once. The starting material was PBMCs, obtained approximately 20 days after the first yellow fever vaccination. The origin of the receptors is a man aged 18 to 29 who received the YFV17D yellow fever vaccine.

V usage is TRBV6-1 and J usage is TRBJ2-3; D gene uncertain. Germline lookup yields CDR1 MNHNS and CDR2 SASEGT. CDR3 size: 14 residues. Trimming stripped 1 base from V and 2 bases from J, with 7 bases between. CDR3 nucleotides: TGTGCCAGCAGTGAAGGGATTGTCACAGATACGCAGTATTTT. Its protein is CASSEGIVTDTQYF.

This clonotype showed up just a few times. This sequence joins TRBV7-2 and TRBJ2-2; tentative D call: TRBD1 (6 bases). The CDR3 length is 15 residues. Germline lookup yields CDR1 SGHTA and CDR2 FQGNSA. Trimming removed 4 bases from V and 3 bases from J, with 12 bases in between. The CDR3 sequence is CASSSEQGYTGELFF. Here the CDR3 DNA reads TGTGCCAGCAGCTCAGAACAGGGTTACACCGGGGAGCTGTTTTTT.

The genes are TRBV7-2 and TRBJ1-2, with 7 bases lining up with TRBD1. Germline V CDR1 and CDR2: SGHTA, FQGNSA. This CDR3 spans 14 amino acids. V gave up 3 bases and J gave up 6 bases; unmatched junction bases: 7. CDR3 in DNA: TGTGCCAGCAGCTTTTCACAGGGGCGGGATGGCTACACCTTC. It yields the protein CASSFSQGRDGYTF.

The rearrangement uses TRBV7-8 and TRBJ1-5; TRBD1 matches at 7 bases. J lost 2 bases, V lost 2 bases, and 3 bases had no gene match. The CDR3 runs to 15 residues. Germline assignment: CDR1 SGHVS and CDR2 FQNEAQ. This CDR3 is CASSLWGQRNQPQHF. In nucleotides, the CDR3 is TGTGCCAGCAGCTTATGGGGACAGCGCAATCAGCCCCAGCATTTT.

CDR3 loop: CASSPGGDSYEQYF. The CDR3 DNA reads as TGTGCCAGCAGCCCGGGGGGTGACTCCTACGAGCAGTACTTC. The V call is TRBV9, the J call TRBJ2-7, with TRBD2 identical over 7 bases. Germline assignment: CDR1 SGDLS and CDR2 YYNGEE. The CDR3 runs 14 residues. J lost 0 bases, V lost 4 bases, and 4 bases had no gene match.

This clonotype was seen ten or more times. The chain links TRBV4-2 to TRBJ1-5; D unresolved. V gave up 0 bases and J gave up 9 bases, with 15 bases separating them. The CDR3 runs 15 residues. Looked up from germline, CDR1 is LGHNA and CDR2 is YNFKEQ. DNA of the CDR3: TGTGCCAGCAGCCAAGAGTGGGCCGGGGAATGGCCCCAGCATTTT. This codes for CASSQEWAGEWPQHF.

The chain has TRBV2 and TRBJ2-3; 12 bases are a match to TRBD2. Germline values: CDR1 SNHLY, CDR2 FYNNEI. V trimming: 4 bases; J trimming: 3 bases; junction bases outside the gene matches: 8. The CDR3 length is 17 residues. The CDR3, as DNA: TGTGCCAGCAGTGGACTAGCGGGGGTCTGGGGGACAGATACGCAGTATTTT. Residues: CASSGLAGVWGTDTQYF.

This clonotype came up a few times. This chain links TRBV5-1 with TRBJ2-3; maybe TRBD1 (6 bases). This CDR3 is built from 16 residues. Per the germline V gene, CDR1 is SGHRS and CDR2 is YFSETQ. Trimming removed 0 bases from V and 4 bases from J, with 15 bases in between. This CDR3 is CASSLALARGSDTQYF. The CDR3 nucleotides are TGCGCCAGCAGCTTGGCTCTAGCCAGGGGATCAGATACGCAGTATTTT.

This sequence joins TRBV3-1 and TRBJ1-1; D is ambiguous. Between the trimmed V and J ends, which lost 2 bases and 6 bases, there was a span of 10 bases. The CDR3 loop spans 13 amino acids. Looked up from germline, CDR1 is LGHDT and CDR2 is YNNKEL (reference sequence). For the CDR3, the DNA is TGTGCCAGCAGCCAAACGACCGGCCCTGAAGCTTTCTTT. Translating it yields CASSQTTGPEAFF. The whole variable domain, filled in from reference TRBV3-1 and TRBJ1-1, reads DTAVSQTPKYLVTQMGNDKSIKCEQNLGHDTMYWYKQDSKKFLKIMFSYNNKELIINETVPNRFSPKSPDKAHLNLHINSLELGDSAVYFCASSQTTGPEAFFGQGTRLTVV.

The V and J genes are TRBV12-3 or TRBV12-4 and TRBJ2-5; possible D gene TRBD2, 5 bases. Trimming took 6 bases from V and 5 from J, leaving 13 bases between them. The CDR3 is 13 residues long. The CDR3 loop reads CASSRTRPETQYF. The CDR3 nucleotides read TGTGCCAGCAGCCGCACTAGACCGGAGACCCAGTACTTC.

The rearrangement links TRBV7-9 to TRBJ2-1; 8 positions match TRBD2. The trim removed 3 bases at V and 7 bases at J, leaving 5 bases unmatched. The germline V gene has CDR1 SEHNR and CDR2 FQNEAQ (reference sequence). The CDR3 is 14 amino acids. As DNA, the CDR3 is TGTGCCAGCAGCTTCCCGGGAGGGCGAAATGAGCAGTTCTTC. It encodes CASSFPGGRNEQFF.

A few counts support this clonotype. The chain employs TRBV6-2 or TRBV6-3 and TRBJ1-5; D is unresolved. V gave up 4 bases and J gave up 3 bases, with 16 bases separating them. CDR1 MNHEY and CDR2 SVGEGT come from the germline V gene. CDR3 length equals 16 residues. The CDR3 DNA follows: TGTGCCAGCAGTTCGTCCTTGGGAGGCCTCAATCAGCCCCAGCATTTT. Residues: CASSSSLGGLNQPQHF.

There are a few counts of this clonotype. This sequence joins TRBV18 and TRBJ2-7, with D unclear. Germline V gene sequence: CDR1 KGHSH, CDR2 LQKENI. This CDR3 comprises 14 residues. V was trimmed by 3 bases and J by 4 bases, leaving 13 bases between them. CDR3 nucleotide sequence: TGTGCCAGCTCACCGATAAAAACAGAGTACGAGCAGTACTTC. It codes for CASSPIKTEYEQYF.

The gene calls are TRBV29-1 and TRBJ1-1; D perhaps matches TRBD1 (6 bases). This CDR3 region has 14 residues. Trimming took off 7 bases at V and 1 base at J, with 16 bases between the two ends. CDR1 SQVTM and CDR2 ANQGSEA come from the germline V gene. The CDR3 DNA reads TGCAGCGATGGACAGTTCTCGGGGAACACTGAAGCTTTCTTT. Translation: CSDGQFSGNTEAFF.

This clonotype was picked up many times. J is TRBJ1-1 and V is TRBV5-4, with a tentative D call TRBD1 (6 bases). The V and J ends lost 3 bases and 7 bases respectively, with 16 bases between them. The CDR3 consists of 14 residues. Germline CDR1 reads SGHNT; CDR2 reads YYREEE (reference sequence). The chain's CDR3 is CASSSPSGTNEAFF. The CDR3 DNA reads as TGTGCCAGCAGCTCCCCCTCCGGGACAAATGAAGCTTTCTTT.

V and J are TRBV15 and TRBJ1-1, with D uncertain. Trimming shortened V by 1 base and J by 3 bases, and 9 bases separated the two germline ends. This CDR3 has 14 residues. The V gene's germline CDR1 is LNHNV and CDR2 YYDKDF (reference sequence). CDR3 DNA: TGTGCCACCAGCAGAGCGGTAAGCCACACTGAAGCTTTCTTT. Its protein product is CATSRAVSHTEAFF.

This clonotype was detected a few times. V usage is TRBV4-2 and J usage is TRBJ2-7, with D perhaps TRBD2 (6 bases). V was cut by 3 bases and J by 3 bases, with 12 bases left in between. The germline V gene encodes CDR1 LGHNA and CDR2 YNFKEQ. The CDR3 has 14 amino acids. Written as DNA, the CDR3 is TGTGCCAGCAGCCATCGCGGGACTCTCTACGAGCAGTACTTC. Translated: CASSHRGTLYEQYF.

The rearrangement links TRBV7-7 to TRBJ1-3; no definite D call. The V gene lost 5 bases and the J gene lost 4 bases, with 9 bases spanning the gap. The germline CDR1 and CDR2 sequences are SSHAT and FNYEAQ (reference sequence). The CDR3 runs 13 residues. The CDR3 sequence: CASSPIGGNTIYF. In nucleotides, the CDR3 is TGTGCCAGCAGCCCGATCGGAGGAAACACCATATATTTT.